Listed here are 5 T cell receptor beta chains from one sample, sequenced in a study of shared T cell receptors in the human thymus. Here immunoSEQ multiplex PCR was the method, and the copy in TCRdb shows in-frame clones only, minus some. Here the sample spans hundreds of thousands of clones, approximately 90% being singletons. These records were also assigned to another study, of human thymus T cells.

Sequenced: thymocytes. These TCRs come from a boy less than two years old with a congenital heart defect.

The rearrangement joins TRBV30 to TRBJ2-3; D unclear. Germline CDR1 is GTSNPN and CDR2 is SVGIG (reference sequence). The CDR3 runs 14 residues. Trimming left V 2 bases short and J 1 base short, with 10 bases between. The CDR3 loop reads CAWSPQVGTDTQYF. The CDR3 nucleotides are TGTGCCTGGAGTCCTCAGGTGGGCACAGATACGCAGTATTTT.

This chain links TRBV14 with TRBJ2-2; the D gene is possibly TRBD1 (5 bases). The V and J ends lost 0 bases and 7 bases respectively, with 15 bases between them. The CDR3 is made up of 16 amino acids. Germline V lookup: CDR1 SGHDN, CDR2 FVKESK. The CDR3 nucleotides are TGTGCCAGCAGCCAAGAAGGGCGCAGGGCGAGCGGGGAGCTGTTTTTT. Protein product: CASSQEGRRASGELFF.

The rearrangement joins TRBV4-1 to TRBJ2-5, with TRBD2 matching over 9 bases. The germline V gene encodes CDR1 MGHRA and CDR2 YSYEKL. The CDR3 length is 14 residues. J lost 5 bases, V lost 3 bases, and 4 bases had no gene match. CDR3 in DNA: TGCGCCAGCAGCCAGCGGGGGGGGAGGGAGACCCAGTACTTC. Protein: CASSQRGGRETQYF.

The chain recombines TRBV7-9 with TRBJ2-1; TRBD2 aligns across 7 bases. This CDR3 contains 18 residues. Germline V gene sequence: CDR1 SEHNR, CDR2 FQNEAQ (reference sequence). Trimming took 1 base from V and 4 from J; bases not matched to a gene: 13. The CDR3 loop reads CASSLDPQSSGFYNEQFF. Here the CDR3 DNA reads TGTGCCAGCAGCTTAGATCCCCAATCTAGCGGATTTTACAATGAGCAGTTCTTC. Complete variable domain (other parts from reference TRBV7-9 and TRBJ2-1): DTGVSQNPRHKITKRGQNVTFRCDPISEHNRLYWYRQTLGQGPEFLTYFQNEAQLEKSRLLSDRFSAERPKGSFSTLEIQRTEQGDSAMYLCASSLDPQSSGFYNEQFFGPGTRLTVL.

The V gene is TRBV6-1, the J gene TRBJ2-5; TRBD1 agrees at 7 bases. The CDR3 has 14 amino acids. The V gene's germline CDR1 is MNHNS and CDR2 SASEGT. V shed 5 bases and J 5 bases; nucleotides not matched to a gene: 8. CDR3 DNA sequence: TGTGCCAGCAGTTGCAGGGGGAACGATGAGACCCAGTACTTC. This translates into CASSCRGNDETQYF.